The 18 T cell receptor beta chains in this list originate from one sample, sequenced in a study of blood T cell repertoires in COVID-19 (TCRdb year 2020). Receptors were amplified or captured by the immunoSEQ multiplex PCR assay. Here the immuneACCESS table is served through TCRdb, limited to in-frame sequences with V and J called. Missing clones are a known gap in these copies; in checked studies unresolved V genes cover under half, and the rest lacks a known reason. The sample contains roughly 120,000 clones, roughly 90% of them found a single time. The biggest ten clones account for roughly 4.8% of the sample. Sequenced sample: peripheral blood. The source is a man aged 55 to 69 with COVID-19, enrolled during active disease.

This chain links TRBV11-2 with TRBJ2-3; TRBD2 aligns across 8 bases. Losses at the gene ends were 3 bases for V and 0 bases for J; bases not matched to a gene: 11. Germline-derived CDR1 and CDR2 are SGHAT and FQNNGV. The CDR3 sequence is 18 residues long. This CDR3 reads CASSFPTSASSSTDTQYF. In nucleotides, the CDR3 is TGTGCCAGCAGCTTCCCGACTAGCGCGAGCTCTAGCACAGATACGCAGTATTTT.

The chain is built from TRBV14 and TRBJ2-5; the match to TRBD2 covers 9 bases. With 1 base clipped from V and 0 bases from J, the junction kept 9 bases outside the gene matches. This CDR3 is 18 amino acids long. The germline gives CDR1 SGHDN, CDR2 FVKESK. CDR3 sequence: CASSQGLAGLLYQETQYF. CDR3 in DNA: TGTGCCAGCAGCCAAGGGCTAGCGGGGCTCTTGTACCAAGAGACCCAGTACTTC.

The chain recombines TRBV18 with TRBJ1-1; weak D call: TRBD1 (5 bases). The CDR3 consists of 15 residues. Between the trimmed V and J ends, which lost 3 bases and 4 bases, there was a span of 15 bases. Per germline, CDR1 KGHSH and CDR2 LQKENI. The CDR3 protein is CASSPLQGQSTEAFF. CDR3 in DNA: TGTGCCAGCTCACCGTTGCAGGGTCAAAGCACTGAAGCTTTCTTT.

The chain has TRBV7-2 and TRBJ1-2; 10 positions match TRBD1. From germline, CDR1 is SGHTA and CDR2 FQGNSA. The CDR3 length is 15 residues. Unmatched junction bases numbered 11, after V lost 5 bases and J lost 8 bases. The CDR3 bases are TGTGCCAGCAGCCCGTTGGGACAGGGGAAGGACGGCTACACCTTC. It is translated as CASSPLGQGKDGYTF.

On this clone itself: Other DNA variants within this sample encode the same CDR3. J is TRBJ2-1 and V is TRBV19; possibly TRBD1 for D (6 bases). CDR1 LNHDA and CDR2 SQIVND come from the germline V gene (reference sequence). The germline V and J ends were trimmed by 3 bases and 5 bases, with 8 bases remaining between them. The CDR3 loop spans 13 amino acids. The CDR3 DNA sequence: TGTGCCAGTAGTATCGGACAGAACAATGAGCAGTTCTTC. Its translation: CASSIGQNNEQFF.

J is TRBJ2-3 and V is TRBV3-1 (or the pseudogene TRBV3-2), with 10 bases identical to TRBD2. Per germline, CDR1 LGHDT and CDR2 YNNKEL (reference sequence). The CDR3 loop spans 14 amino acids. Unmatched junction bases numbered 5, after V lost 5 bases and J lost 6 bases. The CDR3 reads CASSDSGRRDTQYF. The DNA of the CDR3 is TGTGCCAGCAGCGATAGCGGGAGGCGGGATACGCAGTATTTT.

The chain couples TRBV11-3 to TRBJ2-7; TRBD2 matches 12 bases. V lost 8 bases to trimming and J lost 5 bases; unmatched junction nucleotides: 10. Germline V lookup: CDR1 SGHNT, CDR2 YENEEA. The CDR3 is 15 amino acids. CDR3 in amino acids: CASSLAGGPVHEQYF. The CDR3 nucleotides read TGTGCCAGCTCTCTAGCGGGAGGGCCAGTCCACGAGCAGTACTTC. Filled out from reference TRBV11-3 and TRBJ2-7, the complete variable domain reads EAGVVQSPRYKIIEKKQPVAFWCNPISGHNTLYWYLQNLGQGPELLIRYENEEAVDDSQLPKDRFSAERLKGVDSTLKIQPAELGDSAVYLCASSLAGGPVHEQYFGPGTRLTVT.

The rearrangement links TRBV2 to TRBJ1-1; a weak D match, TRBD1 (5 bases). The CDR3 totals 12 residues. V gave up 8 bases and J gave up 4 bases, with 11 bases separating them. Germline V gene lookup returns CDR1 SNHLY and CDR2 FYNNEI. The CDR3 sequence is CASGTHRTEAFF. The DNA of the CDR3 is TGTGCCAGCGGGACTCACCGCACTGAAGCTTTCTTT.

The rearrangement uses TRBV28 and TRBJ2-7; possibly TRBD2 for D (6 bases). The CDR3 runs 12 residues. V dropped 6 bases and J dropped 5 bases, with 11 bases sitting between them. Germline CDR1 MDHEN, CDR2 SYDVKM. This CDR3 is CASRATGDEQYF. CDR3 nucleotides: TGTGCCAGCAGGGCCACGGGGGACGAGCAGTACTTC.

The genes are TRBV2 and TRBJ1-2, with unresolved D. This CDR3 contains 13 residues. The V and J ends lost 4 bases and 7 bases respectively, with 13 bases between them. CDR1 and CDR2 from the germline V gene are SNHLY and FYNNEI. CDR3 protein: CASSVVGMSGYTF. The CDR3 coding sequence is TGTGCCAGCAGTGTTGTCGGGATGAGTGGCTACACCTTC. Full variable domain (remainder filled in from reference TRBV2 and TRBJ1-2): EPEVTQTPSHQVTQMGQEVILRCVPISNHLYFYWYRQILGQKVEFLVSFYNNEISEKSEIFDDQFSVERPDGSNFTLKIRSTKLEDSAMYFCASSVVGMSGYTFGSGTRLTVV.

The V call is TRBV11-2, the J call TRBJ2-7, with D possibly matching TRBD2 (5 bases). V lost 0 bases and J 1 base, leaving 16 bases between the germline ends. The CDR3 extends over 17 amino acids. The germline gives CDR1 SGHAT, CDR2 FQNNGV. CDR3 bases: TGTGCCAGCAGCTTAGATATGACTTGGGGAGTTTCCTACGAGCAGTACTTC. It yields the protein CASSLDMTWGVSYEQYF. The full variable domain, its missing parts supplied by reference TRBV11-2 and TRBJ2-7, is EAGVAQSPRYKIIEKRQSVAFWCNPISGHATLYWYQQILGQGPKLLIQFQNNGVVDDSQLPKDRFSAERLKGVDSTLKIQPAKLEDSAVYLCASSLDMTWGVSYEQYFGPGTRLTVT.

This clone showed up just a few times. This chain connects TRBV18 to TRBJ2-3; D is undetermined. Between the trimmed V and J ends, which lost 3 bases and 0 bases, there was a span of 4 bases. The CDR3 covers 13 residues. CDR1 and CDR2 from the germline V gene are KGHSH and LQKENI. In DNA, the CDR3 is TGTGCCAGCTCACCGACTAGCACAGATACGCAGTATTTT. Amino acids: CASSPTSTDTQYF.

This rearrangement joins TRBV5-1 to TRBJ1-6, with D uncertain. Germline V CDR1 and CDR2: SGHRS, YFSETQ. CDR3 length: 15 residues. Trimming removed 1 base from V and 3 bases from J, with 8 bases in between. CDR3 residues: CASSLSGSYNSPLHF. CDR3 DNA sequence: TGCGCCAGCAGCTTGTCTGGCAGCTATAATTCACCCCTCCACTTT.

The CDR3 nucleotides are TGTGCCAGTAGTATAGGAGTTCGGTACGAGCAGTACTTC. Translation gives CASSIGVRYEQYF. The rearrangement links TRBV19 to TRBJ2-7; D not resolved. Germline V lookup: CDR1 LNHDA, CDR2 SQIVND (reference sequence). The V end lost 1 base, the J end lost 4 bases, and 8 bases lay between the germline ends. CDR3 length equals 13 residues.

V usage is TRBV19 and J usage is TRBJ2-2, with D unclear. There are 14 residues in the CDR3. V lost 3 bases to trimming and J lost 5 bases, with 10 bases between them. Germline-derived CDR1 and CDR2 are LNHDA and SQIVND (reference sequence). The CDR3 coding sequence is TGTGCCAGTAGTATTCCCACGGAGACCGGGGAGCTGTTTTTT. Its translation: CASSIPTETGELFF.

V and J are TRBV15 and TRBJ1-5, with 10 nucleotides matching TRBD1. The germline V gene encodes CDR1 LNHNV and CDR2 YYDKDF (reference sequence). This CDR3 contains 14 residues. With V trimmed by 5 bases and J by 5 bases, 3 bases remained unmatched. The DNA of the CDR3 is TGTGCCACCAGCGTAGGGACAGGGGATCAGCCCCAGCATTTT. Its protein product is CATSVGTGDQPQHF.

This sequence joins TRBV2 and TRBJ2-1, with TRBD2 matching 7 bases. The V gene end was trimmed by 3 bases and the J gene end by 9 bases; junction bases not matched to a gene: 8. The CDR3 is 14 amino acids. The germline V gene has CDR1 SNHLY and CDR2 FYNNEI. In DNA, the CDR3 is TGTGCCAGCAGTGACGGGACTAATTATAGTGAGCAGTTCTTC. It translates to CASSDGTNYSEQFF.

Only one count was recorded for this clone. J is TRBJ1-5 and V is TRBV28; no firm D call. V shed 7 bases and J shed 2 bases, with 6 bases lying between them. This CDR3 is built from 12 residues. Per germline, CDR1 MDHEN and CDR2 SYDVKM. Written as DNA, the CDR3 is TGTGCCAGCAACGGGGGCAATCAGCCCCAGCATTTT. It codes for CASNGGNQPQHF.